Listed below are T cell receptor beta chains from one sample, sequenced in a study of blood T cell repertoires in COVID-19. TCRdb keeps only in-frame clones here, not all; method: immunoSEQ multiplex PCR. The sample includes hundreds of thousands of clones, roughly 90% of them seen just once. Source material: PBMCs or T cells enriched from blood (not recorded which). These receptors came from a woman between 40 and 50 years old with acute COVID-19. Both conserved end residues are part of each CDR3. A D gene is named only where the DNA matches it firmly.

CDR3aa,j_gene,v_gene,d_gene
CASKGTSYEQFF,TRBJ2-1,TRBV7-9,.
CASSRGTTNEKLFF,TRBJ1-4,TRBV19,.
CASSYASSYEQYF,TRBJ2-7,TRBV6-5,.
CASSPVGATYNEQFF,TRBJ2-1,TRBV7-6,.
CAWSGQSNTEAFF,TRBJ1-1,TRBV30,TRBD1
CASSANLESNEKLFF,TRBJ1-4,TRBV7-9,.
CATSRETGSYGYTF,TRBJ1-2,TRBV15,.
CASSLDRDRVPGANVLTF,TRBJ2-6,TRBV5-6,TRBD1
CASSLPGRETQYF,TRBJ2-5,TRBV5-6,.
CASSATGGAGYTF,TRBJ1-2,TRBV18,.
CASSLGRETEAFF,TRBJ1-1,TRBV19,.
CASSRGTNTGELFF,TRBJ2-2,TRBV3-1/TRBV3-2,.
CASSESGGPETQYF,TRBJ2-5,TRBV10-1,.
CASSQDTGLGNTEAFF,TRBJ1-1,TRBV4-1,.
CASSLVQRTFQETQYF,TRBJ2-5,TRBV7-2,.
CASSRWAGTANTGELFF,TRBJ2-2,TRBV19,.
CASRDNTGGAKTQYF,TRBJ2-5,TRBV6-5,TRBD1
CASSQVGQGYAGYTF,TRBJ1-2,TRBV4-1,.
CASSEAAGGLGYTF,TRBJ1-2,TRBV2,.
CASSELLRADTQYF,TRBJ2-3,TRBV25-1,.
CASSFVQGPYEQYF,TRBJ2-7,TRBV7-2,.
CASSARQSSYNSPLHF,TRBJ1-6,TRBV6-1,.
CASSLPGSGYNEQFF,TRBJ2-1,TRBV5-6,.
CASSYTGTSLNEQFF,TRBJ2-1,TRBV3-1/TRBV3-2,TRBD2
CASSVEGGQTYEQYF,TRBJ2-7,TRBV9,.
CASRPDMTGGEQYF,TRBJ2-7,TRBV7-9,TRBD1
CASSSGLAGRNEQFF,TRBJ2-1,TRBV27,TRBD2
CASSFEGAEAFF,TRBJ1-1,TRBV12-3/TRBV12-4,.
CASSIRGGSYNEQFF,TRBJ2-1,TRBV19,.
CASSQDWGWGTEAFF,TRBJ1-1,TRBV4-1,.
CASSGLAGVDEQFF,TRBJ2-1,TRBV3-1/TRBV3-2,TRBD2
CASSEEGGPADTQYF,TRBJ2-3,TRBV6-1,.
CASSQGDRGFYGYTF,TRBJ1-2,TRBV4-1,TRBD1
CASSRTVSSYEQYF,TRBJ2-7,TRBV6-5,.
CASSLGGDGYTF,TRBJ1-2,TRBV5-1,.
CASSFGQPGGTQYF,TRBJ2-5,TRBV5-1,.
CAISELGQGNEKLFF,TRBJ1-4,TRBV10-3,TRBD1
CASGRGDRVTDTQYF,TRBJ2-3,TRBV7-8,.
CASSLGGGEAPYNEQFF,TRBJ2-1,TRBV5-1,.
CASSQDRDEGYTF,TRBJ1-2,TRBV5-1,TRBD1
CASTPGPGYNSPLHF,TRBJ1-6,TRBV3-1/TRBV3-2,.
CASSEYPDSFNEKLFF,TRBJ1-4,TRBV6-1,.
CASSGGAVREQYF,TRBJ2-3,TRBV5-6,.
CASSLVAGLGTDTQYF,TRBJ2-3,TRBV7-9,.
CASSLRYEQYF,TRBJ2-7,TRBV11-2,.
CASSQMGQPNEKLFF,TRBJ1-4,TRBV4-1,TRBD1
CASSHPRGQGAGEQFF,TRBJ2-1,TRBV4-1,TRBD1
CASSLWGGSEQFF,TRBJ2-1,TRBV5-4,TRBD2
CASSPSLAPGTGELFF,TRBJ2-2,TRBV18,.
CASGGHLLSYNEQFF,TRBJ2-1,TRBV19,.
CASSSTRDRGYGEQFF,TRBJ2-1,TRBV4-1,TRBD1
CASSRGTSPVETQYF,TRBJ2-5,TRBV4-1,.
CASAGNYVDGYTF,TRBJ1-2,TRBV5-1,.
CASSKGAKDRNWAEAFF,TRBJ1-1,TRBV21-1,.
CASAGTGANVLTF,TRBJ2-6,TRBV2,.